This T cell receptor beta chain was retrieved from a study of shared clonotypes between healthy human individuals. Assay: immunoSEQ multiplex PCR; the TCRdb copy retains only in-frame clones and omits some. The table lists around 1,000,000 clones, roughly 80% of them singletons. Germline V gene lookup returns CDR1 SGHRS and CDR2 YFSETQ. With 4 bases removed from V and 1 base from J, the gap between germline ends came to 12 bases. The CDR3 extends over 15 amino acids. The clonotype comes from a young man in good health. Some clones in this sample may be carry-over from other donors' samples. V is TRBV5-1 and J is TRBJ1-5; D is possibly TRBD1 (6 bases). Sequencing was performed on memory CD4+ T cells from PBMCs. Regarding subset: CD45RA-negative fraction. The CDR3 sequence: CASSLKGGSNQPQHF. The DNA of the CDR3 is TGCGCCAGCAGCCTCAAGGGGGGGAGCAATCAGCCCCAGCATTTT.